This is a list of T cell receptor beta chains from one sample in a study of T cell responses to AZD1222 COVID-19 vaccine. Profiling relied on immunoSEQ multiplex PCR, and the TCRdb table lists in-frame clones only, not all of them. The top ten hold under 20% of the sample, which has roughly 120,000 clones, just over 85% seen once. The input for sequencing was peripheral blood, taken on day 0 of MenACWY control vaccination. Source of these receptors: an adult in good health. The CDR3 runs from the conserved cysteine through the conserved F or W. Fields, in order: CDR3 length, D gene, V gene, clone size, J gene, CDR3 DNA, CDR3 protein. D genes are given only for firm matches. Clone size, where shown, is once, few, many, or a class for clones that have expanded.

>15|NA|TRBV7-9|NA|TRBJ1-6
TGTGCCAGCAGCTGGGCTAGCTCCTATAATTCACCCCTCCACTTT
CASSWASSYNSPLHF
>13|TRBD2|TRBV5-1|NA|TRBJ2-7
TGCGCCAGCAGCCTGGGACTAGTCTACGAGCAGTACTTC
CASSLGLVYEQYF
>14|NA|TRBV3-1/TRBV3-2|NA|TRBJ1-5
TGTGCCAGCAGCCCGGGCTTTGACAATCAGCCCCAGCATTTT
CASSPGFDNQPQHF
>12|NA|TRBV15|NA|TRBJ1-3
TGTGCCACCAGCAGAGAAGGTAGCACCATATATTTT
CATSREGSTIYF
>15|TRBD1|TRBV9|NA|TRBJ2-7
TGTGCCAGCAGCGTAGGTACAGGGGACTCCTACGAGCAGTACTTC
CASSVGTGDSYEQYF
>15|NA|TRBV28|once|TRBJ1-1
TGTGCCAGCAGACCTTCTCAGGGATTGAACACTGAAGCTTTCTTT
CASRPSQGLNTEAFF
>16|TRBD2|TRBV28|NA|TRBJ2-3
TGTGCCAGCAGTTTTACTCCGCTAGCGGGGACAGATACGCAGTATTTT
CASSFTPLAGTDTQYF
>14|NA|TRBV9|NA|TRBJ2-2
TGTGCCAGCAGCGCGGCCCTTCCCACCGGGGAGCTGTTTTTT
CASSAALPTGELFF
>17|NA|TRBV3-1/TRBV3-2|NA|TRBJ1-4
TGTGCCAGCAGCCAAGAGGGGAGGACAGATTCTGTTGAAAAACTGTTTTTT
CASSQEGRTDSVEKLFF
>14|TRBD1|TRBV5-8|NA|TRBJ2-3
TGTGCCAGCAGTCAGGGGGTGTACACAGATACGCAGTATTTT
CASSQGVYTDTQYF
>15|NA|TRBV27|few|TRBJ1-5
TGTGCCAGCAGTCCCGGGCAGGGTCCCAATCAGCCCCAGCATTTT
CASSPGQGPNQPQHF
>14|NA|TRBV20-1|once|TRBJ2-2
TGCAGTGCTAGTCCCGGGAGTATGCACGGGGAGCTGTTTTTT
CSASPGSMHGELFF
>17|NA|TRBV11-3|NA|TRBJ1-5
TGTGCCAGCAGCTTAGAGGTTAGGGAAAGGGGCAATCAGCCCCAGCATTTT
CASSLEVRERGNQPQHF
>17|NA|TRBV4-1|NA|TRBJ1-2
TGCGCCAGCAGCCTAGCAGGCGGAAATATTTTACGGGATGGCTACACCTTC
CASSLAGGNILRDGYTF
>14|TRBD2|TRBV24-1|NA|TRBJ2-7
TGTGCCACCAGTCCTTCCGGGAGGCGTGCCGAGCAGTACTTC
CATSPSGRRAEQYF
>17|TRBD2|TRBV3-1/TRBV3-2|NA|TRBJ2-1
TGTGCCAGCAGCCAGGCTCGACTAGCGGGGTCCTACAATGAGCAGTTCTTC
CASSQARLAGSYNEQFF
>14|TRBD2|TRBV30|NA|TRBJ2-1
TGTGCCTGCTCGACTAGCGTCCCCTACAATGAGCAGTTCTTC
CACSTSVPYNEQFF
>13|NA|TRBV7-2|NA|TRBJ2-1
TGTGCCAGCAGCTCCCAACTAGGGGGTGAGCAGTTCTTC
CASSSQLGGEQFF
>11|NA|TRBV2|NA|TRBJ2-3
TGTGCCAGCAGACCCCTGGAGATTAAGTATTTT
CASRPLEIKYF
>14|NA|TRBV11-2|NA|TRBJ2-7
TGTGCCAGCAGCCCGGACTTTGCAGGGCACGAGCAGTACTTC
CASSPDFAGHEQYF
>15|TRBD1|TRBV2|NA|TRBJ2-5
TGTGCCAGCAGCGAGACCCGGGACAGCCAAGAGACCCAGTACTTC
CASSETRDSQETQYF
>12|NA|TRBV28|NA|TRBJ1-5
TGTGCCAGCAGTTTAACCTTCTGGGCCCAGCATTTT
CASSLTFWAQHF
>14|NA|TRBV6-5|NA|TRBJ1-2
TGTGCCAGCACCCCGAGCAGGGTCAACTATGGCTACACCTTC
CASTPSRVNYGYTF
>15|NA|TRBV6-5|NA|TRBJ2-7
TGTGCCAGCAGCTTCCGGGACCTGAGCTCCTACGAGCAGTACTTC
CASSFRDLSSYEQYF
>15|TRBD1|TRBV30|NA|TRBJ2-1
TGTGCCTGGACCAGGGGGCTCGGCTCCTACAATGAGCAGTTCTTC
CAWTRGLGSYNEQFF
>16|TRBD1|TRBV11-3|NA|TRBJ2-2
TGTGCCAGCAGCTTCGGGACAGGGGCGAACACCGGGGAGCTGTTTTTT
CASSFGTGANTGELFF
>17|TRBD2|TRBV5-1|NA|TRBJ2-7
TGCGCCAGCAGCCACAACCCTAGCGGGCAGACCTCCTACGAGCAGTACTTC
CASSHNPSGQTSYEQYF
>13|NA|TRBV5-1|NA|TRBJ1-1
TGCGCCAGCTCCATGGGGGACGGCACTGAAGCTTTCTTT
CASSMGDGTEAFF
>19|NA|TRBV3-1/TRBV3-2|NA|TRBJ1-2
TGTGCCAGCAGCCAAGAAAGGCGAAACGGGCAGGGTGATTCGGCTGGCTACACCTTC
CASSQERRNGQGDSAGYTF
>12|NA|TRBV2|NA|TRBJ1-1
TGTGCCAGCAGTGAACGCGTCTCTGAAGCTTTCTTT
CASSERVSEAFF
>15|TRBD2|TRBV29-1|NA|TRBJ2-7
TGCAGCGTCCCGAAGGGAGCGGGAGAGACCTACGAGCAGTACTTC
CSVPKGAGETYEQYF
>13|NA|TRBV3-1/TRBV3-2|NA|TRBJ1-2
TGTGCCAGCAGCCAGGGGGCAGGCTATGGCTACACCTTC
CASSQGAGYGYTF
>13|NA|TRBV12-3/TRBV12-4|NA|TRBJ1-1
TGTGCCAGCAGTTACTGGGAGAACACTGAAGCTTTCTTT
CASSYWENTEAFF
>16|TRBD1|TRBV5-4|NA|TRBJ1-5
TGTGCCAGCAGCTACAATAAGGGACAGGACAATCAGCCCCAGCATTTT
CASSYNKGQDNQPQHF